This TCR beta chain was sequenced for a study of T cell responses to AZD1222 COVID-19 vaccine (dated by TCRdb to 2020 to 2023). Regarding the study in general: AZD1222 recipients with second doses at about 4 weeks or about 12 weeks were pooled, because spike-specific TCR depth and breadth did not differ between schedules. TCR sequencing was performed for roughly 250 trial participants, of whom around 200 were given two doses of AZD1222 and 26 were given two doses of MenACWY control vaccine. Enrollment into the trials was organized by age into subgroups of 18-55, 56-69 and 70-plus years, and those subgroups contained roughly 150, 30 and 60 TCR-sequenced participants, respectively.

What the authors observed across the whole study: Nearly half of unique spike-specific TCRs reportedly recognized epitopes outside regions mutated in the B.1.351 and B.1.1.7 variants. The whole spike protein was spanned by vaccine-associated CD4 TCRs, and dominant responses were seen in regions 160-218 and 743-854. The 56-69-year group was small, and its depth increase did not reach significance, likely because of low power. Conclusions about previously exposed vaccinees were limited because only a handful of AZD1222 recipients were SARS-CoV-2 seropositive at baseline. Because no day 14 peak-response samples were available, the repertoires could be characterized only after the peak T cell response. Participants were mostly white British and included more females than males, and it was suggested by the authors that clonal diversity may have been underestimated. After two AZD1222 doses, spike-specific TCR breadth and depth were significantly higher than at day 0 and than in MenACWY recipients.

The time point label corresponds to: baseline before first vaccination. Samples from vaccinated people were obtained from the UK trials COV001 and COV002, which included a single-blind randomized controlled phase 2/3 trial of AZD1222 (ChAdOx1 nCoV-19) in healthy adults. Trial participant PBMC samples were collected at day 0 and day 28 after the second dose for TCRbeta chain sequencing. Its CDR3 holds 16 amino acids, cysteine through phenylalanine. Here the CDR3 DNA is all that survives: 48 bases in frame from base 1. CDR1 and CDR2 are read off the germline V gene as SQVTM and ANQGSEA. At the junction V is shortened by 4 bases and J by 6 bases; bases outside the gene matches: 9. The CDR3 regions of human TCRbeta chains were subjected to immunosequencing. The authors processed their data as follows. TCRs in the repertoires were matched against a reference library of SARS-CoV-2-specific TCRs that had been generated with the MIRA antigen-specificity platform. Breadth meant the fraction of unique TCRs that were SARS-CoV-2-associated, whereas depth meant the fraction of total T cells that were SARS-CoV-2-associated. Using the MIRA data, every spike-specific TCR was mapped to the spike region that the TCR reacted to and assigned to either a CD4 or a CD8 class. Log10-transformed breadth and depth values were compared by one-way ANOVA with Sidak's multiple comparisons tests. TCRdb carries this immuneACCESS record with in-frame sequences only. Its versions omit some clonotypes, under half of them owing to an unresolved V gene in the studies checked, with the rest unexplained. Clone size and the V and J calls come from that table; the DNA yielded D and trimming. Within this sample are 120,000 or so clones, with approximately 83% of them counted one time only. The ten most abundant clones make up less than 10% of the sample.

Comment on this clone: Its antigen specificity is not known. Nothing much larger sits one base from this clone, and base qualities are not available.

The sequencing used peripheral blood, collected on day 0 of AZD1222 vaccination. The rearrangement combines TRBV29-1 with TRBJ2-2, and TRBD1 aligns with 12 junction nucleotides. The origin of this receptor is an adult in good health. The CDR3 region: CSVGDRGLVGAGELFF. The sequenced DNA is TGCAGCGTTGGGGACAGGGGGCTGGTTGGCGCCGGGGAGCTGTTTTTT.